A selection of T cell receptor beta chains follows, all from one sample in a study of blood T cells in healthy people across ages. In TCRdb, the 5' RACE reads were re-called with MiXCR into one record per CDR3 protein. The sample consists of about 930,000 distinct CDR3 sequences, almost 30% of them appearing once. The same data also contributed to another study, on T cells of mothers and their children.

Sequencing was done on a sample of blood. All receptors come from a woman between 40 and 55 years old in good health. Both conserved end residues are part of each CDR3. Each record gives: CDR3 length, J gene, D gene, clone size, V gene, CDR3 DNA, CDR3 protein. The D gene is left open where the match is weak. Rows may omit the clone size; those that give it use once, few, many or a size class.

>15|TRBJ1-5|-|once|TRBV18
TGTGCCAGCCCACCGGAGGCAGGTCGAAGTCAGCCCCAGCATTTT
CASPPEAGRSQPQHF
>14|TRBJ1-2|TRBD1|few|TRBV6-5
TGTGCCAGCAGGAAAGACAGGGCTAACTATGGCTACACCTTC
CASRKDRANYGYTF
>14|TRBJ2-7|TRBD1|many|TRBV10-3
TGTGCCATCAGTGGCCCGGACAGGGCCTACGAGCAGTACTTC
CAISGPDRAYEQYF
>14|TRBJ2-5|-|-|TRBV11-2
TGTGCCAGCAGCTTAGATTCAGGGCCGGAGACCCAGTGCTTC
CASSLDSGPETQCF
>14|TRBJ2-4|-|-|TRBV2
TGTGCCAGCCAACCCGGACCAGCACAAAACATTCAGTACTTC
CASQPGPAQNIQYF
>14|TRBJ1-4|-|-|TRBV28
TGTGCCACGACACCGGAGGGAACTAATGAAAAACTGTTTTTT
CATTPEGTNEKLFF
>14|TRBJ1-4|-|many|TRBV7-8
TGTGCCAGCAGCTTACTTGCAACTAATGAAAAACTGTTTTTT
CASSLLATNEKLFF
>15|TRBJ1-2|TRBD1|few|TRBV30
TGTGCCTGGAGACCGAGGGACAGGTACTACTATGGCTACACCTTC
CAWRPRDRYYYGYTF
>15|TRBJ2-7|TRBD1|few|TRBV14
TGTGCCAGCAGACTAACGGGGACAGGGGCCGCCGAGCAGTACTTC
CASRLTGTGAAEQYF
>15|TRBJ2-3|-|few|TRBV7-2
TGTGCCAGCAGTTCCTGGGGGGGGGCGACAGATACGCAGTATTTT
CASSSWGGATDTQYF
>18|TRBJ2-1|-|few|TRBV4-3
TGCGCCAGCAGCCAAGATCGGGGACGACTCACCACCTACAATGAGCAGTTCTTC
CASSQDRGRLTTYNEQFF
>16|TRBJ1-1|TRBD1|-|TRBV5-1
TGCGCCAGCAGCTCAGGACAGGGGGCTCTTGACACTGAAGCTTTCTTT
CASSSGQGALDTEAFF
>15|TRBJ1-2|TRBD1|-|TRBV27
TGTGCCAGCACCGCGACAGGGATAGGCGACTATGGCTACACCTTC
CASTATGIGDYGYTF
>14|TRBJ1-1|TRBD1|few|TRBV11-2
TGTGCCAGCAGCTCACGACAGGGATGGACTGAAGCTTTCTTT
CASSSRQGWTEAFF
>15|TRBJ2-5|-|-|TRBV12-3/TRBV12-4
TGTGCCAGCAGTTCGCTCCGCCGGGGGCAAGAGACCCAGTACTTC
CASSSLRRGQETQYF
>15|TRBJ2-7|-|few|TRBV20-1
TGCAGTGCTAGAGATGGTGGGAGCAGCCCCTACGAGCAGTACTTC
CSARDGGSSPYEQYF
>17|TRBJ2-3|-|-|TRBV12-3/TRBV12-4
TGTGCCAGCAGTTTAGCGCAAGGAGGGGCGCGCACAGATACGCAGTATTTT
CASSLAQGGARTDTQYF
>16|TRBJ2-2|TRBD2|-|TRBV10-2
TGCGCCACTTCGATGGGACTAGCGGGGGCCTACCGGGAGCTGTTTTTT
CATSMGLAGAYRELFF
>15|TRBJ2-5|-|-|TRBV7-2
TGTGCCAGCAGCCCGCGCGTTTATGGTTTAGAGACCCAGTACTTC
CASSPRVYGLETQYF
>15|TRBJ2-7|TRBD1|-|TRBV12-3/TRBV12-4
TGTGCCAGCAGTACCCGGGACAGGATTCCCTACGAGCAGTACTTC
CASSTRDRIPYEQYF
>14|TRBJ2-7|TRBD1|-|TRBV6-6
TGTGCCAGTGGCGCCCCAGGGGGCACCTACGAGCAGTACTTC
CASGAPGGTYEQYF
>16|TRBJ2-2|-|-|TRBV14
TGTGCCAGCAGCCGGTGGAGGCCGTCGAACACCGGGGAGCTGTTTTTT
CASSRWRPSNTGELFF
>11|TRBJ1-1|TRBD1|-|TRBV29-1
TGCAGCGTCCGGGACAGAGTTGAAGCTTTCTTT
CSVRDRVEAFF
>16|TRBJ2-1|TRBD1|few|TRBV6-5
TGTGCCAGCAGTTACTCCGGGACAGGGCAATACAATGAGCAGTTCTTC
CASSYSGTGQYNEQFF
>13|TRBJ1-1|-|-|TRBV7-9
TGTGCCAGCAGCACAGAAGGGATCCAACAAGCTTTCTTT
CASSTEGIQQAFF
>15|TRBJ2-5|TRBD2|many|TRBV6-1
TGTGCCAGCAGTGAACTAGCGGGGGGGCAAGAGACCCAGTACTTC
CASSELAGGQETQYF
>14|TRBJ2-7|TRBD1|-|TRBV9
TGTGCCAACAGCGTAGGACAGGGGCACTACGAGCAGTACTTC
CANSVGQGHYEQYF
>15|TRBJ1-6|TRBD1|few|TRBV7-2
TGTGCCAGCAGCCTCGGACAGGGGTACTATTCACCCCTCCACTTT
CASSLGQGYYSPLHF
>15|TRBJ2-7|-|many|TRBV28
TGTGCCAGCAGTCGACCTTCGTGGGGAGGGGGCGAGCAGTACTTC
CASSRPSWGGGEQYF